What follows describes a single TCR beta chain. Method: immunoSEQ multiplex PCR; TCRdb's copy keeps in-frame clones and lacks some. The sample lists around 77,000 clones, about 90% occurring once. The sample comes from a study of siplizumab effects on memory and regulatory T cells. The CDR3 runs to 16 residues. CDR1 SGHRS and CDR2 YFSETQ come from the germline V gene. The V end lost 3 bases, the J end lost 3 bases, and 15 bases lay between the germline ends. The TCR originated in a human donor in good health. The chain combines TRBV5-1 with TRBJ2-2; possible D gene TRBD1, 5 bases. The sample was CD8+ T cells sorted from blood. The CDR3 bases are TGCGCCAGCAGCTACTCTCAGGGTCCCTACACCGGGGAGCTGTTTTTT. Translated, it gives CASSYSQGPYTGELFF.